The TCR beta chain described here comes from a study of identical twins. Findings and limits, study-wide: Cross-sectional statistical analysis was relied on for the conclusions, without the same donors being followed.

TCRdb independently ran MiXCR on the 5' RACE reads; one entry per CDR3 protein. The sample lists 500,000 to 650,000 distinct CDR3 sequences; roughly 7.2% were seen once. This clonotype was picked up a small number of times. Its specificity is unknown. The sample was also linked to a second study, of yellow fever vaccine responses in identical twins.

Sequencing was performed on PBMCs. This clonotype originated in a woman under 30 in good health.

The CDR3: CASTQGPPMRETQYF. The CDR3 DNA reads as TGTGCCAGCACTCAAGGGCCTCCGATGAGGGAGACCCAGTACTTC. V is TRBV28 and J is TRBJ2-5; the D is unclear. The CDR3 has 15 residues. Germline assignment: CDR1 MDHEN and CDR2 SYDVKM. V was pared by 7 bases and J by 5 bases, with 20 bases between.